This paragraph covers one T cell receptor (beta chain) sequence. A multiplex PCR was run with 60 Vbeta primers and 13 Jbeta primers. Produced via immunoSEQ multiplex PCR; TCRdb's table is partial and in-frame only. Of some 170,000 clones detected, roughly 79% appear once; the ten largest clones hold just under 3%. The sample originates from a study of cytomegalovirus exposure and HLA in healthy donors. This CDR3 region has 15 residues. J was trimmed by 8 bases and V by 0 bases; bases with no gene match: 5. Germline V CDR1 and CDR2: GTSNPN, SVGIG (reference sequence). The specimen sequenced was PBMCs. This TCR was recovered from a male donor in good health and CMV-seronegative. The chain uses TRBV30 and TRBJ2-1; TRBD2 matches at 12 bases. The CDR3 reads CAWSVGLAGHDEQFF. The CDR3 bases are TGTGCCTGGAGTGTCGGACTAGCGGGGCACGATGAGCAGTTCTTC.